This TCR beta chain was recorded in a study of blood T cell repertoires in COVID-19. Across the whole study: Sample material is recorded as cDNA or gDNA derived from T cells, B-cell-depleted T cells, or PBMCs.

Original analysis: Researchers report that nucleated cell counts were estimated from reference gene primer amplification. The protocol was immunoSEQ multiplex PCR, while the TCRdb copy is restricted to in-frame clones and leaves out a portion. D and trimming come from the DNA, and the V and J calls and clone size come from that table. The data show roughly 73,000 clones, 89% seen once. The germline V gene has CDR1 SGHRS and CDR2 YFSETQ. V lost 4 bases and J lost 1, with 8 bases in between. CDR3 length: 13 amino acids. The sample consisted of peripheral blood. This receptor was obtained from a man older than 75 with acute or convalescent COVID-19. The chain uses TRBV5-1 and TRBJ1-1; D remains unclear. CDR3 in amino acids: CASSVNTNTEAFF. CDR3 nucleotides: TGCGCCAGCAGCGTGAACACGAACACTGAAGCTTTCTTT.